The entry below gives a single T cell receptor beta chain sequence along with its context. The data were taken from a study of low-dose radiotherapy and immunotherapy resistance in tumors. The overall study: Cohort 1 was given 0.5 Gy per fraction every 2 weeks, for 6.5 Gy total. Each patient was administered nivolumab intravenously at 240 mg, which was a flat dose, every two weeks, along with intravenous ipilimumab at 1 mg/kg every six weeks. Those assigned to Cohort 2 were treated with 1 Gy per fraction every two weeks (13 Gy in total over 26 weeks).

Germline-derived CDR1 and CDR2 are SGHDN and FVKESK. The CDR3 covers 13 residues. Trimming took 4 bases from V and 2 from J, leaving 5 bases between them. Alpha- and beta-chain coverage of first-strand cDNA came from TRAV- and TRBV-specific primers. TCRs underwent 20 PCR cycles of amplification with a constant-region primer and V-primer adapter. Amplification (by in vitro transcription) was performed on isolated mRNA. A single record per CDR3 protein comes from TCRdb applying MiXCR to the reads. This table holds roughly 8,700 distinct CDR3 sequences, 60% to 80% found once. The chain links TRBV14 to TRBJ2-2; D call uncertain. The TCR sequence derives from a human donor with advanced metastatic prostate, ovarian, gallbladder or colorectal cancer (not recorded which). This table probably holds off-target reads from a library built for another chain. The chain's CDR3 is CASSRLNTGELFF. As DNA, the CDR3 is TGTGCCAGCAGCCGTCTTAACACCGGGGAGCTGTTTTTT.